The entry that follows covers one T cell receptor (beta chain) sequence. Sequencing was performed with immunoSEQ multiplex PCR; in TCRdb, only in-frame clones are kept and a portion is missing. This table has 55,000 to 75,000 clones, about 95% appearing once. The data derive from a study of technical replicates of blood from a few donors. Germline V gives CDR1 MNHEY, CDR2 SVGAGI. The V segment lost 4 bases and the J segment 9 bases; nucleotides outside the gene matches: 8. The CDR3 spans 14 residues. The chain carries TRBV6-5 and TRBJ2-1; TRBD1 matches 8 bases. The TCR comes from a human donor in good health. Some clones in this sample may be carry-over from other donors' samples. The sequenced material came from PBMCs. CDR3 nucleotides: TGTGCCAGCAGTTCCCGGACAGGGAGTAGTGAGCAGTTCTTC. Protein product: CASSSRTGSSEQFF.